What follows is one T cell receptor (beta chain) and its context. There is no known antigen for this receptor. No base qualities exist here, and no much larger clone lies one base off it. The record originates from a study of human T cells and chemical hapten exposure (dated by TCRdb to the early 2020s). In terms of the full investigation: For sensitization, 2% DPC in acetone was applied to a 2 cm by 2 cm area of upper inner arm skin. Most of the patients in the cohort were female, and the cohort covered alopecia areata with under or over 50% scalp involvement, alopecia totalis and alopecia universalis. Roughly 30 alopecia patients provided blood for TCR sequencing at one to four time points (pre-sensitization, 2, 6 and 24 weeks). The study tracked peripheral blood TCR repertoire changes in vivo during primary and secondary sensitization to the hapten diphenylcyclopropenone (DPC) in alopecia patients. Patch testing on the upper back used Finn chambers containing 0.01% DPC, with scoring done after 6 days according to International Contact Dermatitis Research Group standards. Libraries were pooled for sequencing, and variation in per-sample TCR yields was attributed mainly to small differences in library volumes within the pool. Blood was sampled from patients pre-sensitization (week 0) and at 2, 6 and about 24 weeks after DPC sensitization. Weekly therapeutic DPC doses were additionally applied to the scalp of patients throughout the approximately 23-week study period.

The library was prepared using RACE. Sequenced using a NextSeq 500. Library preparation attached unique molecular identifiers to individual cDNA molecules for quantitative, reproducible TCR counting. From each blood RNA sample, both TCR alpha and TCR beta chains were sequenced. The authors processed their data as follows. Samples had a median of 95,638 TCRs, with a range from roughly 20,000 to 700,000. V, J and CDR3 annotation of the TCR reads was performed with the Decombinator software suite. For PS versus PT1 abundance plots, all samples were subsampled to the same number of TCRs (28,000). Expanded TCRs were defined as absent before sensitization and observed at least eight times at the 2-week time point. The public reads were run again by TCRdb, first through fastp at Q25 and then through MiXCR, and only productive beta chains were kept. Rows are unified per CDR3 protein, each entry keeping the most common DNA and genes. The V and J calls were determined by TCRdb, not by the authors. For this sample there are 84,000 or so distinct CDR3 sequences; about 10% appear just once. Approximately 2.2% of the sample rests with the top ten.

The full study reports these points: Patch test score correlated positively with the number of PT1 expanded TCRs, reaching significance at thresholds 8, 16 and 32 but not at 4. After repeated subsampling, changes were observed in the strength of the expansion versus patch-test correlation and in the threshold at which the correlation became significant. Alopecia, a presumed autoimmune disease, was present in all patients, so the immune response of the patients might differ from that of healthy individuals. Significantly more large CDR3 similarity clusters were formed by expanded TCRs than by pre-sensitization or healthy control sets, consistent with antigen-driven responses. DPC sensitization did not change the number of TCRs with a frequency above 1 in 1000, and there was no evidence of changes in global repertoire structure.

Inclusive of the bounding cysteine and phenylalanine, the CDR3 is 16 residues long. Just the 48-base CDR3 DNA is kept, in frame starting at base 1. V and J lose 3 bases and 5 bases, and a span of 18 bases separates them. The germline V gene specifies ENHRY as CDR1 and SYGVKD as CDR2. In the paper's terms, the time point label means: patch test 1, 2 weeks after DPC sensitization. The treatment or condition label of this sample denotes: therapeutic diphenylcyclopropenone sensitization with weekly scalp DPC. At every patch-test visit, the blood draw took place before the patch test was put on. Patients were eligible if aged 18 to 70, diagnosed with alopecia and judged suitable for DPC therapy, and pregnant patients were excluded. Total RNA was extracted from unfractionated whole blood that had been collected in Tempus Blood RNA tubes.

The sequence came from a man aged 35 to 55 with alopecia areata. Some clones in this sample may be carry-over from other donors' samples. The sequence links TRBV10-3 to TRBJ2-3; TRBD2 is a weak D gene call, 7 bases matching. The sequencing used whole blood, collected in connection with sensitization to the hapten diphenylcyclopropenone (DPC). The CDR3 reads as follows: CAISDAGRGPGDTQYF. The bases are TGTGCCATCAGTGACGCGGGGCGGGGGCCGGGAGATACGCAGTATTTT.